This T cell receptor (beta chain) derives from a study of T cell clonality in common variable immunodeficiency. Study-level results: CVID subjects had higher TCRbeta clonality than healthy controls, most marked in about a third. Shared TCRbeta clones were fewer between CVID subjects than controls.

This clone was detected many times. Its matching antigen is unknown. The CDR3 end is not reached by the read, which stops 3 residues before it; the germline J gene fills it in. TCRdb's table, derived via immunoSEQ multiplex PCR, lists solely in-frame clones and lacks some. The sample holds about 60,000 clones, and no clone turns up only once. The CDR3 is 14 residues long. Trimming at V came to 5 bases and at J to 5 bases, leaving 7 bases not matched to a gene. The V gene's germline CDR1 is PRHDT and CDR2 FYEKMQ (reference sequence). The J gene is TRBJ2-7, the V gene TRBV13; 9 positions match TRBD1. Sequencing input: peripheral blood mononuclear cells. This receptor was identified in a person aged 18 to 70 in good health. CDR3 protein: CASSLDRGFDEQYF. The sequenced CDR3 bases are TGTGCCAGCAGCCTAGACAGGGGGTTCGACGAG.